This TCR beta chain was recorded in a study of T cells after yellow fever vaccination. Study-wide context: Where fractions had low cell numbers, libraries were prepared from them with the SMART-Seq v4 Ultra Low Input RNA kit. Study observations and caveats: Abundant contaminating clonotypes from the bulk population could appear in FACS-sorted repertoires. Post-booster reappearance was seen for most primary-vaccination clones (nearly 97% CD4, about 90% CD8).

Germline V CDR1 and CDR2: SQVTM, ANQGSEA. The V end lost 7 bases, the J end lost 8 bases, and 12 bases lay between the germline ends. The CDR3 is 11 amino acids. From the 5' RACE reads, TCRdb called clonotypes with MiXCR, one entry per CDR3 protein. The sample lists 100,000 to 150,000 distinct CDR3 sequences, 6.5% to 8% seen once, with 2.5% in the top ten. This clonotype appeared many times. Its antigen is not known. The gene calls are TRBV29-1 and TRBJ2-1; the D is unclear. The clonotype comes from a man between 18 and 29 years old who received the YFV17D yellow fever vaccine. Here the sequenced sample was CD4+ T cells sorted from PBMCs, taken roughly 10 days after the first yellow fever vaccination. This CDR3 is CSAERGYEQFF. Here the CDR3 DNA reads TGCAGCGCTGAGCGTGGATATGAGCAGTTCTTC.